The 16 T cell receptor beta chains presented below share a single source sample, sequenced in a study of beta chain features in type 1 diabetes. Study-level results: Shortening that was moderate but significant affected the TCRB CDR3s of Type 1 diabetes patients in all four CD4+ subsets.

As every portion of the isolated RNA was reverse transcribed, the sequencing read expressed TCRB transcripts. Profiling relied on immunoSEQ multiplex PCR, and the TCRdb table lists in-frame clones only, not all of them. This sample has 640,000 or so clones, with roughly 13% found just once. The antigens of these receptors remain unknown. Material for sequencing was naive CD4+ T cells from blood. The receptor set was obtained from a man aged 18-30 years with type 1 diabetes.

This clone was counted between two and nine times. The chain links TRBV6-5 to TRBJ2-7, with 9 positions matching TRBD1. CDR1 MNHEY and CDR2 SVGAGI come from the germline V gene. The CDR3 extends over 11 amino acids. Trimming took 9 bases from V and 7 from J; bases not matched to a gene: 4. DNA for the CDR3: TGTGCCAGTGGACAGGGGTGGGAGCAGTACTTC. Translated, it gives CASGQGWEQYF.

This clone was seen more than once but under ten times. The rearrangement links TRBV6-5 to TRBJ2-7; D perhaps matches TRBD1 (6 bases). The CDR3 contains 13 residues. The V end lost 6 bases, the J end lost 7 bases, and 16 bases lay between the germline ends. Germline V gene sequence: CDR1 MNHEY, CDR2 SVGAGI. The DNA of the CDR3 is TGTGCCAGCAGACCACCAGGGGTGGGGGAGCAGTACTTC. Translating it yields CASRPPGVGEQYF.

Remarks on this clone: Other DNA sequences in the sample encode the same CDR3. This sequence joins TRBV30 and TRBJ2-1; possible D gene TRBD1, 5 bases. There are 15 residues in the CDR3. Per the germline V gene, CDR1 is GTSNPN and CDR2 is SVGIG (reference sequence). Trimming removed 0 bases at V and 7 bases at J, with 16 bases between. The CDR3 protein is CAWSVLSPGWNEQFF. The DNA of the CDR3 is TGTGCCTGGAGTGTTTTGTCTCCAGGGTGGAATGAGCAGTTCTTC.

This clone came up many times. This sample also contains other DNA sequences that code for the same CDR3. V is TRBV30 and J is TRBJ1-5; D not resolved. Germline V gene lookup returns CDR1 GTSNPN and CDR2 SVGIG (reference sequence). V dropped 1 base and J dropped 2 bases, with 6 bases sitting between them. The CDR3 consists of 13 residues. CDR3 nucleotides: TGTGCCTGGAGTGAGCAGGGCAATCAGCCCCAGCATTTT. It encodes CAWSEQGNQPQHF.

This chain joins TRBV30 and TRBJ1-2; weak D call: TRBD1 (5 bases). This CDR3 is 13 amino acids long. Between the trimmed V and J ends, which lost 0 bases and 1 base, there was a span of 6 bases. Germline assignment: CDR1 GTSNPN and CDR2 SVGIG (reference sequence). CDR3 in amino acids: CAWSVGVNYGYTF. The CDR3 DNA is TGTGCCTGGAGTGTGGGGGTTAACTATGGCTACACCTTC. Full variable domain (outside the CDR3, taken from reference TRBV30 and TRBJ1-2): SQTIHQWPATLVQPVGSPLSLECTVEGTSNPNLYWYRQAAGRGLQLLFYSVGIGQISSEVPQNLSASRPQDRQFILSSKKLLLSDSGFYLCAWSVGVNYGYTFGSGTRLTVV.

This clone was detected only a few times. V usage is TRBV7-2 and J usage is TRBJ1-2; TRBD1 matches 12 bases. J was trimmed by 3 bases and V by 5 bases; bases with no gene match: 10. The CDR3 has 17 amino acids. Per germline, CDR1 SGHTA and CDR2 FQGNSA. CDR3 sequence: CASSLVPGQGADYGYTF. The CDR3 DNA sequence: TGTGCCAGCAGCCTCGTCCCGGGACAGGGGGCGGACTATGGCTACACCTTC.

The V gene is TRBV2, the J gene TRBJ1-1; 9 bases match TRBD1. Germline CDR1 and CDR2: SNHLY and FYNNEI. The CDR3 loop spans 12 amino acids. After removal of 6 bases from V and 11 bases from J, the junction contained 7 bases not matched to a gene. CDR3 DNA: TGTGCCAGCAGCCTGGGGACAGGGTTCGCTTTCTTT. Protein product: CASSLGTGFAFF.

This clone has just a few counts. The CDR3 coding sequence is TGTGCCACCGCGGTGACAGGGAGTAATTCACCCCTCCACTTT. Translation: CATAVTGSNSPLHF. The genes are TRBV27 and TRBJ1-6; 7 nucleotides align to TRBD1. V lost 10 bases to trimming and J lost 6 bases; unmatched junction nucleotides: 9. The CDR3 covers 14 residues. Germline V gene lookup returns CDR1 MNHEY and CDR2 SMNVEV (reference sequence).

This clone was seen only a few times. The rearrangement uses TRBV5-4 and TRBJ1-6; D possibly corresponds to TRBD1 (6 bases). The CDR3 has 14 residues. V lost 4 bases, J lost 10 bases, and 15 bases lay in between. CDR1 is SGHNT and CDR2 is YYREEE in the germline V gene (reference sequence). CDR3 coding DNA: TGTGCCAGCAGCCCGGACAGTCTGGAGTCACCCCTCCACTTT. This encodes CASSPDSLESPLHF.

The V and J genes are TRBV10-1 and TRBJ1-1; the D is unclear. Looked up from germline, CDR1 is WNHNN and CDR2 is SYGVQD (reference sequence). The CDR3 has 15 amino acids. Trimming stripped 3 bases from V and 8 bases from J, with 19 bases between. The DNA for the CDR3 is TGCGCCAGCAGTGATGCCTCGCCCGGGAATTGGGAAGCTTTCTTT. This sequence encodes CASSDASPGNWEAFF.

This clone came up a few times. This sequence joins TRBV4-2 and TRBJ2-7; D is possibly TRBD1 or TRBD2 (5 bases each). Trimming took off 4 bases at V and 3 bases at J, with 19 bases between the two ends. Germline values: CDR1 LGHNA, CDR2 YNFKEQ. This CDR3 is built from 16 residues. CDR3 in DNA: TGTGCCAGCAGCCTCTCGGAGGCTAGAGGGGACTACGAGCAGTACTTC. This gives the protein CASSLSEARGDYEQYF.

There are a few counts of this clone. Other DNA sequences within the sample encode an identical CDR3. The chain links TRBV5-1 to TRBJ2-1; 10 bases line up with TRBD2. CDR1 is SGHRS and CDR2 is YFSETQ in the germline V gene. V shed 5 bases, J shed 5 bases, and the junction held 4 bases outside the gene matches. The CDR3 totals 14 residues. The CDR3 loop is CASRRTSGDNEQFF. The CDR3 DNA is TGCGCCAGCAGACGGACTAGCGGAGACAATGAGCAGTTCTTC.

This chain uses TRBV7-9 with TRBJ2-3; D is perhaps TRBD1 (6 bases). CDR1 is SEHNR and CDR2 is FQNEAQ in the germline V gene (reference sequence). CDR3 length: 15 amino acids. Trimming took off 4 bases at V and 0 bases at J, with 11 bases between the two ends. For the CDR3, the DNA is TGTGCCAGCAGCTCGCCAGGGGATAGCACAGATACGCAGTATTTT. As protein: CASSSPGDSTDTQYF.

This chain links TRBV30 with TRBJ2-7; no clear D. This CDR3 spans 13 amino acids. CDR1 is GTSNPN, CDR2 SVGIG, per germline (reference sequence). V gave up 4 bases and J gave up 2 bases, with 12 bases separating them. The CDR3 protein is CAWKRGGTYEQYF. Written as DNA, the CDR3 is TGTGCCTGGAAACGTGGCGGTACCTACGAGCAGTACTTC.

This clone came up a few times. The chain links TRBV6-5 to TRBJ2-7; D possibly matches TRBD1 or TRBD2 (5 bases each). The germline V gene encodes CDR1 MNHEY and CDR2 SVGAGI. Trimming took off 0 bases at V and 6 bases at J, with 15 bases between the two ends. CDR3 length: 15 amino acids. DNA for the CDR3: TGTGCCAGCAGTTACTCGAGTTCAGGGACCGCCGAGCAGTACTTC. Encoded protein: CASSYSSSGTAEQYF.

This sequence joins TRBV4-1 and TRBJ2-3; the D gene is possibly TRBD1 (7 bases). Germline V lookup: CDR1 MGHRA, CDR2 YSYEKL. The length of the CDR3 is 15 residues. Trimming took off 4 bases at V and 6 bases at J, with 17 bases between the two ends. This chain's CDR3 is CASSPQGGGGDTQYF. For the CDR3, the DNA is TGCGCCAGCAGCCCGCAGGGGGGCGGAGGGGATACGCAGTATTTT.